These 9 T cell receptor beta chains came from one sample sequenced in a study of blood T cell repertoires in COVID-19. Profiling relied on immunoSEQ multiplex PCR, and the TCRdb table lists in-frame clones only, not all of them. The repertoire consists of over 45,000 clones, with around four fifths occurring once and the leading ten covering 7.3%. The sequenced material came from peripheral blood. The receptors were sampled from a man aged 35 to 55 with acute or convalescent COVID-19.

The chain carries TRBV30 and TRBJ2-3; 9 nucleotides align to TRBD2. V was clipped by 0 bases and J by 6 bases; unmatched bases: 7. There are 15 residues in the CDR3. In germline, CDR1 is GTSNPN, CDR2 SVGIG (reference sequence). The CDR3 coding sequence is TGTGCCTGGAGTGTACCTAGCGGGATACGTGATACGCAGTATTTT. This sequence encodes CAWSVPSGIRDTQYF.

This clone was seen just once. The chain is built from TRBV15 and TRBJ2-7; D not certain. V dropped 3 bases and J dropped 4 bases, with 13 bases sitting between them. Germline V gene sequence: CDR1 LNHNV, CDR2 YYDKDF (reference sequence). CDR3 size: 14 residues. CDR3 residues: CATSRAGPGYEQYF. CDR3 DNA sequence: TGTGCCACCAGCAGGGCCGGTCCGGGTTACGAGCAGTACTTC.

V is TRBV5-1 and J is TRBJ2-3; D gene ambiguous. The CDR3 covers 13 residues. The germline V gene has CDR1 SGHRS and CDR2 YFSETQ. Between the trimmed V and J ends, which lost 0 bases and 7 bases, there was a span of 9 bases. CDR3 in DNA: TGCGCCAGCAGCTTGGTTGCAGGAAATACGCAGTATTTT. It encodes CASSLVAGNTQYF.

In nucleotides, the CDR3 is TGTGCCAGCAGCCCGAGTTACAATGAGCAGTTCTTC. Translated: CASSPSYNEQFF. The chain carries TRBV11-2 and TRBJ2-1; D is uncertain. The V gene lost 5 bases and the J gene lost 4 bases, with 6 bases spanning the gap. This CDR3 has 12 amino acids. Germline V gene lookup returns CDR1 SGHAT and CDR2 FQNNGV.

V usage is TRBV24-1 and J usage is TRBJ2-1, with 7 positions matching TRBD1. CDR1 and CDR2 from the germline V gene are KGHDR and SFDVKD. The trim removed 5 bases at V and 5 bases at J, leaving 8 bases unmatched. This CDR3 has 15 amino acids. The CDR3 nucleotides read TGTGCCACCAGTGCCCAGGGACAGAAACACAATGAGCAGTTCTTC. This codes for CATSAQGQKHNEQFF.

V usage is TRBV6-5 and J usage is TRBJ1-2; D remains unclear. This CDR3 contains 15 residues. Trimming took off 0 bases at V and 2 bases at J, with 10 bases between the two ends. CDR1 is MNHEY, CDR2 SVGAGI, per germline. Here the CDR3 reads CASSYSTTANYGYTF. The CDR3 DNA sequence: TGTGCCAGCAGTTACTCGACTACAGCAAACTATGGCTACACCTTC.

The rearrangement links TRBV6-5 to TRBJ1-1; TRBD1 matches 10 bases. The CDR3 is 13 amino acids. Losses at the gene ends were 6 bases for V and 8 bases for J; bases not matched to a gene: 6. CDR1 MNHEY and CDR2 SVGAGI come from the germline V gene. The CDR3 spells CASSGTGEGEAFF. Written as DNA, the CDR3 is TGTGCCAGCAGCGGGACAGGGGAAGGGGAAGCTTTCTTT.

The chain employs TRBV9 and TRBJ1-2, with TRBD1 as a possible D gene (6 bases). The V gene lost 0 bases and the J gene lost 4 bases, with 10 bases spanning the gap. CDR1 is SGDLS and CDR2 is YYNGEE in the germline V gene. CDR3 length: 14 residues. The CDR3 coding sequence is TGTGCCAGCAGCGTAGATCTGGGGGCCTATGGCTACACCTTC. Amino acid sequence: CASSVDLGAYGYTF.

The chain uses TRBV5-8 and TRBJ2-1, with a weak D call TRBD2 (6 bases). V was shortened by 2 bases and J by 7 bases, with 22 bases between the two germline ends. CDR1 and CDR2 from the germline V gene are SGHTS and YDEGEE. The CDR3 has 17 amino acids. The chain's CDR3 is CASSFGVFRGVGNEQFF. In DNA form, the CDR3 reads TGTGCCAGCAGCTTTGGCGTATTCCGCGGGGTGGGGAATGAGCAGTTCTTC.